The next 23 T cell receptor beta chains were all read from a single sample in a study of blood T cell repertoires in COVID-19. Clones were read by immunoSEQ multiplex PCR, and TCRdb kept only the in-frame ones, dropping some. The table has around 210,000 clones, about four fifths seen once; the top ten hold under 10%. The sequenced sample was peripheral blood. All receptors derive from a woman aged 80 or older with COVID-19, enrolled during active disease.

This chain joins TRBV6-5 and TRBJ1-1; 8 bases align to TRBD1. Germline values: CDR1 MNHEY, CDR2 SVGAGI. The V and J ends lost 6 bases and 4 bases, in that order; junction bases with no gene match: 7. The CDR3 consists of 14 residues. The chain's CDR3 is CASSMDRVRTEAFF. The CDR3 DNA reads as TGTGCCAGCAGCATGGACAGGGTTCGCACTGAAGCTTTCTTT.

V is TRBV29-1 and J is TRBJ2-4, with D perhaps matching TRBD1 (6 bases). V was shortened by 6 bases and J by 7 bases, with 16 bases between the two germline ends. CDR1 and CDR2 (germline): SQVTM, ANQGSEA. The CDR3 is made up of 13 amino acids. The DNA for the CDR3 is TGCAGCGTGGGGGCAGGGGTTGGGAACATTCAGTACTTC. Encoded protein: CSVGAGVGNIQYF.

The CDR3 coding sequence is TGTGCCAGCAGCCCAAACCAAGCCACCTACGAGCAGTACTTC. It specifies CASSPNQATYEQYF. The J gene is TRBJ2-7, the V gene TRBV9; D is unclear. With 4 bases removed from V and 2 bases from J, the gap between germline ends came to 13 bases. From germline, CDR1 is SGDLS and CDR2 YYNGEE. This CDR3 has 14 residues.

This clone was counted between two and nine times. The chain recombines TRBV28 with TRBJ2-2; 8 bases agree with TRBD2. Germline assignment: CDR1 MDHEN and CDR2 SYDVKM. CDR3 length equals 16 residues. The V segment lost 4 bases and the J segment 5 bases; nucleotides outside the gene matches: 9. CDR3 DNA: TGTGCCAGCAGTTGGCACGGGAGGGGCTATACCGGGGAGCTGTTTTTT. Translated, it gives CASSWHGRGYTGELFF.

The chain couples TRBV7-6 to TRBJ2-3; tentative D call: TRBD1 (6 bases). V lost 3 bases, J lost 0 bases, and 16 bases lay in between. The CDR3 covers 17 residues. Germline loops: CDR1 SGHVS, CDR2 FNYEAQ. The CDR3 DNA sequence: TGTGCCAGCAGCTTGTTTCCCGGGACACGTAGCACAGATACGCAGTATTTT. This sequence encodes CASSLFPGTRSTDTQYF.

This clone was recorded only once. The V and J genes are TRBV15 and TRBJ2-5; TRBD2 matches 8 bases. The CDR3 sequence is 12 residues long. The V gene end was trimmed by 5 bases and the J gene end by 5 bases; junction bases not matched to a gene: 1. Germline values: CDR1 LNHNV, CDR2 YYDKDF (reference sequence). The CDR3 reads CATSPGGETQYF. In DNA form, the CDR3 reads TGTGCCACCAGCCCGGGGGGGGAGACCCAGTACTTC.

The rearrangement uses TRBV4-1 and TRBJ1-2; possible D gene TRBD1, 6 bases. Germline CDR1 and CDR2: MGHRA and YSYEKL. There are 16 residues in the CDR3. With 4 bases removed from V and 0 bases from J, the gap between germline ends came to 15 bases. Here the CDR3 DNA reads TGCGCCAGCAGCCGGGAGAGTGACAGGACTAACTATGGCTACACCTTC. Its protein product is CASSRESDRTNYGYTF.

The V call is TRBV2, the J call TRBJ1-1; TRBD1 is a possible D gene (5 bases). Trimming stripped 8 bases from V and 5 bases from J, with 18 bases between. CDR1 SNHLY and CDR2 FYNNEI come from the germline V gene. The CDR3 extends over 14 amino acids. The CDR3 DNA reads TGTGCCAGCCGGTACAGGTTGCTAGGGACTGAAGCTTTCTTT. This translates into CASRYRLLGTEAFF.

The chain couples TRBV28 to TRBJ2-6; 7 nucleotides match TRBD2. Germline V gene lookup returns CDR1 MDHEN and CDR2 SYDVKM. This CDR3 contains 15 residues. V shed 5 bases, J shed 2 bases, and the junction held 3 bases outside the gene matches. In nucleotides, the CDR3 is TGTGCCAGCAGTCTGGGGGGGGCTGGGGCCAACGTCCTGACTTTC. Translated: CASSLGGAGANVLTF.

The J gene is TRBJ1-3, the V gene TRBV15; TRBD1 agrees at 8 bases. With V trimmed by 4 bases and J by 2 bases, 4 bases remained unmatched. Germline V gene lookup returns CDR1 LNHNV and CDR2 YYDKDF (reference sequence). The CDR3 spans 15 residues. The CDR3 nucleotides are TGTGCCACCAGCACCGGACAGGGAGCTGGAAACACCATATATTTT. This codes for CATSTGQGAGNTIYF.

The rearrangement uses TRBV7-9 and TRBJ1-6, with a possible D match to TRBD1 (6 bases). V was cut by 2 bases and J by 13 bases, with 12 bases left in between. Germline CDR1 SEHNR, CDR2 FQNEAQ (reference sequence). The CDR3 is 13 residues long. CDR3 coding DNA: TGTGCCAGCAGCTTACAACAGGGAGTCCCCCTCCACTTT. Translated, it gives CASSLQQGVPLHF.

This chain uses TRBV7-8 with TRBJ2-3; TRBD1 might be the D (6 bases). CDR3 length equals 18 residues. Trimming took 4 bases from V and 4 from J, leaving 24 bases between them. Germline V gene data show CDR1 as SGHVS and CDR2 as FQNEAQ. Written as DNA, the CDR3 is TGTGCCAGCAGCTCCGAATACTCACAGGGCACCCCATCAGATACGCAGTATTTT. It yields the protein CASSSEYSQGTPSDTQYF.

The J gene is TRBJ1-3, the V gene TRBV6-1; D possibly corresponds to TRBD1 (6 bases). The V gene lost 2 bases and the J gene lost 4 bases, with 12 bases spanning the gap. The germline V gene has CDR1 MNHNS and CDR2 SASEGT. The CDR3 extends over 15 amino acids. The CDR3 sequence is CASSELGARGNTIYF. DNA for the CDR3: TGTGCCAGCAGTGAATTGGGGGCTCGCGGAAACACCATATATTTT.

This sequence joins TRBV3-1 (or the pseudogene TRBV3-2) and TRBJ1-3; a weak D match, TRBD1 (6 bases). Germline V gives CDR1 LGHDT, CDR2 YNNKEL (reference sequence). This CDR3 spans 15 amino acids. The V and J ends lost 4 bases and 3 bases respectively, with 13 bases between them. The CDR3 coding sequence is TGTGCCAGCAGCCGGGAACCAGGGGTTGGAAACACCATATATTTT. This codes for CASSREPGVGNTIYF.

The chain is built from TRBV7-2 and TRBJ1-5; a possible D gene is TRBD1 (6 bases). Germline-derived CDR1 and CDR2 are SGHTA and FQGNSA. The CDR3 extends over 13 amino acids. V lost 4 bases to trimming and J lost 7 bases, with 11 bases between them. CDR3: CASSSTGNQPQHF. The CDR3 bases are TGTGCCAGCAGCTCCACAGGGAACCAGCCCCAGCATTTT.

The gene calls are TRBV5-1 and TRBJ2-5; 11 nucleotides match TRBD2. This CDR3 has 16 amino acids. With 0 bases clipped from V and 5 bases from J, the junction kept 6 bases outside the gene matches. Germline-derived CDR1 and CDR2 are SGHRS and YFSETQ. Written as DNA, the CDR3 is TGCGCCAGCAGCTTGGTACTAGCGGGAGCGTGGGAGACCCAGTACTTC. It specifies CASSLVLAGAWETQYF.

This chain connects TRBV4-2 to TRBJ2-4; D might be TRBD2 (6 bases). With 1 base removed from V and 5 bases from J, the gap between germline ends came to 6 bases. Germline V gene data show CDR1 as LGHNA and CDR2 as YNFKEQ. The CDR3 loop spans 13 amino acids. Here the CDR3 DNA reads TGTGCCAGCAGCCAAGGGAGGGAAAACATTCAGTACTTC. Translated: CASSQGRENIQYF.

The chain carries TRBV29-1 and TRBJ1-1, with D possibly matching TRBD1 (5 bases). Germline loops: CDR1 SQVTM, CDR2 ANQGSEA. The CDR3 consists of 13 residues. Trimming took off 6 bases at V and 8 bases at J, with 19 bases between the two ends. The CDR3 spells CSVPAALKGEAFF. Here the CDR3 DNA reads TGCAGCGTGCCCGCGGCCCTTAAGGGGGAAGCTTTCTTT.

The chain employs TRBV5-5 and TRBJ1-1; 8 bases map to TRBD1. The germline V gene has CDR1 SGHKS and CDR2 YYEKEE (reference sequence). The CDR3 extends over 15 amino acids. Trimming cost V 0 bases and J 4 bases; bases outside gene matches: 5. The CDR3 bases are TGTGCCAGCAGCTTGGGCCCAGGGGGCAGCACTGAAGCTTTCTTT. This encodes CASSLGPGGSTEAFF.

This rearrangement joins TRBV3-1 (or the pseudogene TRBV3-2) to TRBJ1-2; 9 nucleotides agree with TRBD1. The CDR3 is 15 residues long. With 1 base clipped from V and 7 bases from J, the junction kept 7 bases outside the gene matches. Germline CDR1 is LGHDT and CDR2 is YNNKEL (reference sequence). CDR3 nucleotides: TGTGCCAGCAGCCAAGGCCACAGGGGGCGAGGTGGCTACACCTTC. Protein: CASSQGHRGRGGYTF.

The CDR3 bases are TGTGCCAGCAGCAGGACAGGGGGGTCCTACGAGCAGTACTTC. Residues: CASSRTGGSYEQYF. The rearrangement joins TRBV6-5 to TRBJ2-7, with TRBD1 matching over 10 bases. J gave up 1 base and V 6 bases, and 3 bases lay outside the gene matches. From germline, CDR1 is MNHEY and CDR2 SVGAGI. The CDR3 contains 14 residues.

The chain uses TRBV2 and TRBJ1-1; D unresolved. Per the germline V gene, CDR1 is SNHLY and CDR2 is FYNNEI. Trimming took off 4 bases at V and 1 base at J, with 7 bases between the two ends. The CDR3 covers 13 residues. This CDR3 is CASSAERNTEAFF. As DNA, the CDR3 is TGTGCCAGCAGTGCGGAGAGGAACACTGAAGCTTTCTTT.

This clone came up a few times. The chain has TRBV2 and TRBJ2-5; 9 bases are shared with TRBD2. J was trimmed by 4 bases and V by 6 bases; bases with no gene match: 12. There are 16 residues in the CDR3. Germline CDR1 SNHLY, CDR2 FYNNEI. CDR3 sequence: CASSLPVSGGRETQYF. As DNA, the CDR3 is TGTGCCAGCAGCCTTCCCGTTAGCGGGGGTAGAGAGACCCAGTACTTC.